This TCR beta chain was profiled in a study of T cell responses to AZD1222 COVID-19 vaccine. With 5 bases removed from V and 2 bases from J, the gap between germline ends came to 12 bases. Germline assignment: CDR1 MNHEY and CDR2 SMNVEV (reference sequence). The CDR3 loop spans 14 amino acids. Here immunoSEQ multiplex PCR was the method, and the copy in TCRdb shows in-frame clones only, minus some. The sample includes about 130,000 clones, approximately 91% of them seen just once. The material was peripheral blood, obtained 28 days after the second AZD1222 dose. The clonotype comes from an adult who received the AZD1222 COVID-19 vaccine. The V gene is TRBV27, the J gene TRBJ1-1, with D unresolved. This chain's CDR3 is CASSIRETNTEAFF. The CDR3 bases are TGTGCCAGCAGTATCCGGGAAACTAACACTGAAGCTTTCTTT.